This TCR beta chain is drawn from a study of T cell repertoires in cytomegalovirus infection. Study summary: Based on public TCR beta signatures, there were indications of CMV infection and of a matching HLA type.

There are 13 residues in the CDR3. Trimming removed 7 bases from V and 6 bases from J; junction bases left unmatched: 8. Only a few counts were recorded for this clonotype. TCRdb reprocessed the reads via MiXCR and lists one record per CDR3 protein. The sample records about 600,000 distinct CDR3 sequences, approximately 25% being singletons. Source material: CD8+ T cells from PBMCs. This receptor was obtained from a human donor in good health (CMV status not recorded). Some clones in this sample may be carry-over from other donors' samples. The chain links TRBV12-3 or TRBV12-4 to TRBJ2-7, with 8 bases lining up with TRBD2. The CDR3 DNA sequence: TGTGCCAGCACCCCGGGGGGGGTCGGCGAGCAGTACTTC. Translation: CASTPGGVGEQYF.